Listed here are 20 T cell receptor beta chains from one sample, sequenced in a study of response to subunit inactivated influenza vaccine. TCRdb reanalysed the RT-PCR reads using MiXCR and keeps one entry per CDR3 protein. This table holds approximately 680,000 distinct CDR3 sequences, about 15% found once. The sample here was PBMCs from blood, taken less than 13 days after vaccination. These receptors were collected from a man in his forties or fifties who received an inactivated influenza vaccine.

This chain links TRBV5-4 with TRBJ2-1, with D perhaps matching TRBD2 (5 bases). The CDR3 spans 16 residues. From germline, CDR1 is SGHNT and CDR2 YYREEE (reference sequence). Between the trimmed V and J ends, which lost 0 bases and 6 bases, there was a span of 16 bases. The CDR3 nucleotides are TGTGCCAGCAGCTTGGAGGCTAGCCCTAGAAGCAATGAGCAGTTCTTC. Its protein is CASSLEASPRSNEQFF.

The rearrangement joins TRBV15 to TRBJ2-7; either TRBD1 or TRBD2 may fit D (5 bases each). Germline V gives CDR1 LNHNV, CDR2 YYDKDF (reference sequence). The CDR3 extends over 17 amino acids. The V end was cut by 2 bases, the J end by 0 bases, with 17 bases between. The CDR3 coding sequence is TGTGCCACCAGCAGACCCAGCCCGGGACGGAGCTCCTACGAGCAGTACTTC. It encodes CATSRPSPGRSSYEQYF.

The rearrangement joins TRBV24-1 to TRBJ2-3, with 8 bases fitting TRBD2. The CDR3 length is 15 residues. V was pared by 3 bases and J by 3 bases, with 4 bases of the junction left unmatched. Germline V lookup: CDR1 KGHDR, CDR2 SFDVKD. Here the CDR3 DNA reads TGTGCCACCAGTGATGGCGGGGGGATGACAGATACGCAGTATTTT. It encodes CATSDGGGMTDTQYF.

V and J are TRBV15 and TRBJ2-1; a possible D gene is TRBD2 (6 bases). The CDR3 is made up of 13 amino acids. CDR1 and CDR2 from the germline V gene are LNHNV and YYDKDF (reference sequence). Between the trimmed V and J ends, which lost 6 bases and 10 bases, there was a span of 16 bases. The DNA for the CDR3 is TGTGCCACCAGGGCTAAGGGGAGGAGGGAGCAGTTCTTC. Translated, it gives CATRAKGRREQFF.

This clonotype turned up a few times. The rearrangement links TRBV28 to TRBJ1-1, with D possibly being TRBD1 (5 bases). V lost 6 bases and J 1 base, leaving 15 bases between the germline ends. Looked up from germline, CDR1 is MDHEN and CDR2 is SYDVKM. The CDR3 length is 15 residues. CDR3 sequence: CASSSPRGWNTEAFF. CDR3 sequence (DNA): TGTGCCAGCAGCTCCCCCCGGGGGTGGAACACTGAAGCTTTCTTT. Full variable domain (remainder filled in from reference TRBV28 and TRBJ1-1): DVKVTQSSRYLVKRTGEKVFLECVQDMDHENMFWYRQDPGLGLRLIYFSYDVKMKEKGDIPEGYSVSREKKERFSLILESASTNQTSMYLCASSSPRGWNTEAFFGQGTRLTVV.

The V gene is TRBV9, the J gene TRBJ2-5; 9 nucleotides align to TRBD2. Germline V gene lookup returns CDR1 SGDLS and CDR2 YYNGEE. J lost 5 bases, V lost 0 bases, and 8 bases had no gene match. This CDR3 spans 16 amino acids. The chain's CDR3 is CASSVALSGGMETQYF. In DNA form, the CDR3 reads TGTGCCAGCAGCGTAGCGCTAAGCGGGGGGATGGAGACCCAGTACTTC.

The sample holds a few counts of this clonotype. The V and J genes are TRBV10-3 and TRBJ1-5, with TRBD1 as a possible D gene (5 bases). CDR3 length: 16 residues. With 3 bases removed from V and 0 bases from J, the gap between germline ends came to 12 bases. Germline CDR1 ENHRY, CDR2 SYGVKD. This chain's CDR3 is CAISDSGGTSNQPQHF. In nucleotides, the CDR3 is TGTGCCATCAGTGATTCTGGAGGGACTAGCAATCAGCCCCAGCATTTT.

This sequence joins TRBV5-1 and TRBJ1-1; D gene uncertain. CDR3 size: 14 residues. Trimming pared 1 base from V and 7 bases from J, leaving 14 bases between. Per the germline V gene, CDR1 is SGHRS and CDR2 is YFSETQ. CDR3 residues: CASSLSPLGFEAFF. The CDR3 DNA sequence: TGCGCCAGCAGCTTGTCCCCGTTGGGATTTGAAGCTTTCTTT.

This clonotype has just a few counts. This chain uses TRBV20-1 with TRBJ2-1, with TRBD2 identical over 13 bases. CDR3 length: 19 amino acids. With V trimmed by 1 base and J by 1 base, 10 bases remained unmatched. CDR1 is DFQATT and CDR2 is SNEGSKA in the germline V gene (reference sequence). In DNA, the CDR3 is TGCAGTGCTAGAGTTCCGGGACTAGCGGGAACCGGATCCTACAATGAGCAGTTCTTC. This sequence encodes CSARVPGLAGTGSYNEQFF.

V usage is TRBV20-1 and J usage is TRBJ2-3; weak D call: TRBD1 (6 bases). The CDR3 has 13 amino acids. V was cut by 2 bases and J by 4 bases, with 10 bases left in between. Germline V lookup: CDR1 DFQATT, CDR2 SNEGSKA (reference sequence). CDR3 in amino acids: CSARRTVADTQYF. CDR3 nucleotides: TGCAGTGCTAGAAGGACAGTGGCAGATACGCAGTATTTT.

The gene calls are TRBV7-9 and TRBJ2-7, with D unclear. With 1 base removed from V and 3 bases from J, the gap between germline ends came to 7 bases. The CDR3 spans 13 residues. From germline, CDR1 is SEHNR and CDR2 FQNEAQ (reference sequence). This chain's CDR3 is CASSLERIYEQYF. The CDR3 DNA sequence: TGTGCCAGCAGCTTAGAACGGATCTACGAGCAGTACTTC.

Turning to this clonotype: One end of the junction fails to match germline, which may point to a read error. The chain couples TRBV6-2 or TRBV6-3 to TRBJ2-2; 7 bases agree with TRBD2. Germline assignment: CDR1 MNHEY and CDR2 SVGEGT. The CDR3 extends over 18 amino acids. CDR3 coding DNA: TGTGCCAGCAGTTACCCCCCCCCGAGCGGGGTTAACACCGGGGAGATGTTTTTT. Protein product: CASSYPPPSGVNTGEMFF.

This chain links TRBV4-1 with TRBJ2-3, with D hard to call. The CDR3 sequence is 14 residues long. The V end lost 1 base, the J end lost 4 bases, and 9 bases lay between the germline ends. Germline assignment: CDR1 MGHRA and CDR2 YSYEKL. The CDR3 protein is CASSQGSGADTQYF. The CDR3 region has the DNA TGCGCCAGCAGCCAAGGGTCCGGAGCAGATACGCAGTATTTT.

This clonotype was observed a handful of times. This chain links TRBV29-1 with TRBJ2-7; D possibly corresponds to TRBD1 (6 bases). In germline, CDR1 is SQVTM, CDR2 ANQGSEA. This CDR3 region has 14 residues. Trimming shortened V by 4 bases and J by 5 bases, and 18 bases separated the two germline ends. The CDR3 bases are TGCAGCGTTGTGCGGTCACAGGGCGTCAACGAGCAGTACTTC. Protein: CSVVRSQGVNEQYF.

The V and J genes are TRBV27 and TRBJ2-7; TRBD2 matches 7 bases. There are 13 residues in the CDR3. The germline CDR1 and CDR2 sequences are MNHEY and SMNVEV (reference sequence). Trimming removed 3 bases from V and 6 bases from J; junction bases left unmatched: 5. This CDR3 reads CASSFFRGSEQYF. For the CDR3, the DNA is TGTGCCAGCAGTTTTTTTCGCGGGAGCGAGCAGTACTTC.

This clonotype has a count of ten or more. The V and J genes are TRBV10-3 and TRBJ2-7; no definite D call. Trimming pared 4 bases from V and 4 bases from J, leaving 11 bases between. Germline CDR1 is ENHRY and CDR2 is SYGVKD. CDR3 length equals 13 residues. For the CDR3, the DNA is TGTGCCATCAGTGTTTCTAGAGAATACGAGCAGTACTTC. This sequence encodes CAISVSREYEQYF.

This clonotype has a handful of counts. V is TRBV29-1 and J is TRBJ1-1; the D is unclear. Between the trimmed V and J ends, which lost 7 bases and 1 base, there was a span of 7 bases. The CDR3 spans 11 residues. Germline CDR1 is SQVTM and CDR2 is ANQGSEA. The CDR3 sequence: CSAGRNTEAFF. The CDR3 nucleotides are TGCAGCGCCGGTCGGAACACTGAAGCTTTCTTT.

The chain has TRBV28 and TRBJ2-5; no definite D call. Between the trimmed V and J ends, which lost 8 bases and 2 bases, there was a span of 24 bases. The CDR3 is made up of 17 amino acids. Germline loops: CDR1 MDHEN, CDR2 SYDVKM. The DNA for the CDR3 is TGTGCCAGCGGCCCGGATTGGCCCTACCCTTCACAAGAGACCCAGTACTTC. Translated: CASGPDWPYPSQETQYF. Full variable domain (outside the CDR3, taken from reference TRBV28 and TRBJ2-5): DVKVTQSSRYLVKRTGEKVFLECVQDMDHENMFWYRQDPGLGLRLIYFSYDVKMKEKGDIPEGYSVSREKKERFSLILESASTNQTSMYLCASGPDWPYPSQETQYFGPGTRLLVL.

The chain links TRBV5-1 to TRBJ2-3; TRBD2 matches at 16 bases. This CDR3 is 18 amino acids long. Germline CDR1 and CDR2: SGHRS and YFSETQ. J lost 4 bases, V lost 4 bases, and 9 bases had no gene match. The CDR3 reads CASSTAGTSGRAADTQYF. The CDR3 DNA is TGCGCCAGCAGCACAGCCGGGACTAGCGGGAGGGCCGCAGATACGCAGTATTTT.

This clonotype was observed at least ten times. This chain's CDR3 is CSAGEAANQPQHF. The CDR3 nucleotides are TGCAGTGCTGGCGAGGCGGCGAATCAGCCCCAGCATTTT. This chain links TRBV20-1 with TRBJ1-5; D unclear. Looked up from germline, CDR1 is DFQATT and CDR2 is SNEGSKA (reference sequence). CDR3 length: 13 residues. Trimming stripped 5 bases from V and 4 bases from J, with 12 bases between.